The rows below give T cell receptor beta chains drawn from one sample of a study of blood T cell repertoires in COVID-19. Libraries were prepared by immunoSEQ multiplex PCR; TCRdb keeps only in-frame clonotypes and omits some of them. The top ten hold 0.7% to 0.9% of the sample, which has some 270,000 clones, over 75% seen once. The specimen was peripheral blood. Receptors originate from a human donor with COVID-19, enrolled during active disease. The donor label of this sample is uncertain. Both conserved end residues are part of each CDR3. The D gene is left open where the match is weak. Where a row states a size, it is once, few, many or the class of an expanded clone; other rows omit it.

D	size	V	J	CDR3	DNA
-	-	TRBV7-9	TRBJ1-1	CASSRPGASRWPEAFF	TGTGCCAGCAGCCGCCCTGGGGCCTCCCGGTGGCCTGAAGCTTTCTTT
-	-	TRBV18	TRBJ2-2	CASSPIRDTGTWELFF	TGTGCCAGCTCACCTATCCGGGACACCGGCACCTGGGAGCTGTTTTTT
TRBD2	-	TRBV5-1	TRBJ2-3	CASSLSVSVAGRTSDTQYF	TGCGCCAGCAGCTTGTCTGTTTCTGTAGCGGGCCGAACGTCAGATACGCAGTATTTT
TRBD2	-	TRBV10-3	TRBJ2-7	CATGLANYEQYF	TGTGCCACCGGACTAGCGAACTACGAGCAGTACTTC
TRBD1	once	TRBV18	TRBJ1-5	CASSPIVLQGNQPQHF	TGTGCCAGCTCACCTATTGTATTACAGGGGAATCAGCCCCAGCATTTT
TRBD1	-	TRBV27	TRBJ1-3	CASSLLPLDRVTGNTIYF	TGTGCCAGCAGTTTATTGCCCCTCGACAGGGTTACTGGAAACACCATATATTTT
-	-	TRBV2	TRBJ2-2	CASSEIGHMNTGELFF	TGTGCCAGCAGTGAAATTGGGCATATGAACACCGGGGAGCTGTTTTTT
TRBD1	-	TRBV18	TRBJ1-1	CASSPLSGTAIEAFF	TGTGCCAGCTCACCGCTGTCCGGGACAGCTATAGAAGCTTTCTTT
TRBD1	-	TRBV7-9	TRBJ2-7	CASSLVAFYPGQSYEQYF	TGTGCCAGCAGCTTAGTTGCCTTCTATCCGGGACAGTCCTACGAGCAGTACTTC
TRBD1	-	TRBV7-3	TRBJ2-2	CASSPTGGYTGELFF	TGTGCCAGCAGCCCCACAGGGGGCTATACCGGGGAGCTGTTTTTT
-	-	TRBV5-4	TRBJ2-1	CASSLVVGNHNEQFF	TGTGCCAGCAGCTTGGTCGTCGGGAACCACAATGAGCAGTTCTTC
TRBD2	-	TRBV30	TRBJ2-1	CAWSVALAANNEQFF	TGTGCCTGGAGTGTAGCGCTAGCGGCAAACAATGAGCAGTTCTTC
-	-	TRBV10-3	TRBJ2-5	CAISERFEETQYF	TGTGCCATCAGTGAACGATTCGAGGAGACCCAGTACTTC
-	-	TRBV7-9	TRBJ2-5	CASSLAQGGETQYF	TGTGCCAGCAGCTTAGCACAGGGTGGTGAGACCCAGTACTTC
-	-	TRBV28	TRBJ1-4	CASSLAQTNEKLFF	TGTGCCAGCAGTTTAGCACAGACTAATGAAAAACTGTTTTTT